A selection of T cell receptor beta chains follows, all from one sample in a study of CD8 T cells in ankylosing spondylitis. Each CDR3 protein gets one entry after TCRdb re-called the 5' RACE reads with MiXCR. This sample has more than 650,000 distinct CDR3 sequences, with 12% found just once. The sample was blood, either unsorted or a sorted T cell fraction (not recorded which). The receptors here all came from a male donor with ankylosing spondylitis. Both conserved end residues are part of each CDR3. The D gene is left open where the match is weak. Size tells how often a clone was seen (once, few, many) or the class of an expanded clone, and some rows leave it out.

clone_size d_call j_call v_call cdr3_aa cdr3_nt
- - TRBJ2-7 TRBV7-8 CASSPMVYEQYF TGTGCCAGCAGCCCGATGGTCTACGAGCAGTACTTC
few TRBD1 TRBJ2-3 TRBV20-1 CSAIRGQDTQYF TGCAGTGCTATCAGGGGGCAAGATACGCAGTATTTT
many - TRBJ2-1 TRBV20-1 CSASRSGARYNEQFF TGCAGTGCCTCAAGGAGCGGCGCGAGGTACAATGAGCAGTTCTTC
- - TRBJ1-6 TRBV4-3 CASSQDGGAGSPLHF TGCGCCAGCAGCCAAGACGGGGGGGCTGGATCACCCCTCCACTTT
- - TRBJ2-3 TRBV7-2 CASSLGVLSARQYF TGTGCCAGCAGCTTAGGGGTACTTAGCGCCCGGCAGTATTTT
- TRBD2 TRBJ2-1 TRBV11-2 CASSWKRAGGAYNEQFF TGTGCCAGCAGCTGGAAACGGGCGGGAGGTGCCTACAATGAGCAGTTCTTC
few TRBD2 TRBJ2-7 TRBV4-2 CASSQEGLAGVGYEQYF TGTGCCAGCAGCCAAGAGGGACTAGCGGGAGTGGGGTACGAGCAGTACTTC
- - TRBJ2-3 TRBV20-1 CSARGRTDTQYF TGCAGTGCTAGGGGTCGCACAGATACGCAGTATTTT
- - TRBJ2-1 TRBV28 CASKTRNYNEQFF TGTGCCAGCAAAACTCGCAACTACAATGAGCAGTTCTTC
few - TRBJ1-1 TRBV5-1 CASSPESGEEAFF TGCGCCAGCAGCCCTGAGTCAGGGGAAGAGGCTTTCTTT
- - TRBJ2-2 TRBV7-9 CASSLVVRQSNTGELFF TGTGCCAGCAGCTTAGTGGTCCGGCAGTCGAACACCGGGGAGCTGTTTTTT
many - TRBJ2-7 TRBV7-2 CASSLGYLEQYF TGTGCCAGCAGCTTAGGTTATCTCGAGCAGTACTTC
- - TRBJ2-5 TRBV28 CASSSSGRTRTTPRETQYF TGTGCCAGCAGTTCATCGGGTCGGACCCGAACCACCCCCAGAGAGACCCAGTACTTC
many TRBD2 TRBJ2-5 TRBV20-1 CMLASGLGETQYF TGCATGTTGGCTAGCGGCCTTGGAGAGACCCAGTACTTC
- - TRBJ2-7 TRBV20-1 CSAHPRERRQQQYF TGCAGTGCCCATCCACGGGAGAGGCGGCAACAGCAGTACTTC
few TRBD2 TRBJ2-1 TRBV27 CASSLFSAWGGPSSYNEQFF TGTGCCAGCAGTTTATTCTCCGCTTGGGGAGGGCCGAGCTCCTACAATGAGCAGTTCTTC
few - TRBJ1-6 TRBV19 CASSILGSFDSNSPLHF TGTGCCAGTAGTATTTTGGGGAGCTTCGATTCTAATTCACCCCTCCACTTT
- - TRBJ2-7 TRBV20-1 CSAIGGGGYLYEQYF TGCAGTGCTATAGGGGGAGGAGGGTACCTCTACGAGCAGTACTTC
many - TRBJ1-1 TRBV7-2 CASGYFPMNTEAFF TGTGCCAGCGGTTATTTTCCGATGAACACTGAAGCTTTCTTT
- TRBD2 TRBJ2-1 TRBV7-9 CASSLGGRGVNEQFF TGTGCCAGCAGCTTAGGCGGGAGGGGAGTCAATGAGCAGTTCTTC
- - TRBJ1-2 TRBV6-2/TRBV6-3 CASSPRTFRYTF TGTGCCAGCAGCCCCCGGACCTTCCGCTACACCTTC
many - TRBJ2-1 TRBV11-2 CASSLWGNNEQFF TGTGCCAGCAGCTTATGGGGGAACAATGAGCAGTTCTTC
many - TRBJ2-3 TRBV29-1 CSQRQETDTQYF TGCAGTCAGAGGCAGGAAACAGATACGCAGTATTTT
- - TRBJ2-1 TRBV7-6 CASSQDSLNPYNEQFF TGTGCCAGCAGCCAGGACAGTTTAAACCCCTACAATGAGCAGTTCTTC
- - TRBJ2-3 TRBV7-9 CASSLDPGATDTQYF TGTGCCAGCAGCTTAGATCCGGGGGCAACAGATACGCAGTATTTT
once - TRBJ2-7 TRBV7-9 CASSLNRSHSYKQYF TGTGCCAGCAGCTTAAATAGGAGTCACTCCTACAAGCAGTACTTC
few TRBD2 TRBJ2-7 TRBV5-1 CASSRRRLAGVHEQYF TGCGCCAGCAGCCGACGCAGACTAGCGGGAGTCCACGAGCAGTACTTC
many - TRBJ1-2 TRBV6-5 CASSYSIQGGYGYTF TGTGCCAGCAGTTACTCTATACAGGGCGGCTATGGCTACACCTTC